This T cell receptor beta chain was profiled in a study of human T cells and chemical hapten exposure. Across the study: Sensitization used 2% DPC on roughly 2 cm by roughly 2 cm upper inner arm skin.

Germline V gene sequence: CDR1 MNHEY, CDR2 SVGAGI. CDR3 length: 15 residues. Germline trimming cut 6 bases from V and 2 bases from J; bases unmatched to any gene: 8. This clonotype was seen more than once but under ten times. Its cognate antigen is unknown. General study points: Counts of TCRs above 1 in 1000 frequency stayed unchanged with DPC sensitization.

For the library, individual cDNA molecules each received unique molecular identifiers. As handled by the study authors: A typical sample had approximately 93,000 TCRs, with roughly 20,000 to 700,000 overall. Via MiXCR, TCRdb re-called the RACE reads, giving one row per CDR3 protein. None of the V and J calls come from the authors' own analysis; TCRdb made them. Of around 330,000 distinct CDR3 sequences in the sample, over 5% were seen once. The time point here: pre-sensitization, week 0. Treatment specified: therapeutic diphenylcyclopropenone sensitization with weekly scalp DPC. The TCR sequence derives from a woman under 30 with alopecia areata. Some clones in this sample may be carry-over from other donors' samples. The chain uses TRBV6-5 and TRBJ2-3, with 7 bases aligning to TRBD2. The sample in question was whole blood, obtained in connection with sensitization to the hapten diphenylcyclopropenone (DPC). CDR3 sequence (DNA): TGTGCCAGCAGCCCATACCGGGACTACACAGATACGCAGTATTTT. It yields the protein CASSPYRDYTDTQYF.